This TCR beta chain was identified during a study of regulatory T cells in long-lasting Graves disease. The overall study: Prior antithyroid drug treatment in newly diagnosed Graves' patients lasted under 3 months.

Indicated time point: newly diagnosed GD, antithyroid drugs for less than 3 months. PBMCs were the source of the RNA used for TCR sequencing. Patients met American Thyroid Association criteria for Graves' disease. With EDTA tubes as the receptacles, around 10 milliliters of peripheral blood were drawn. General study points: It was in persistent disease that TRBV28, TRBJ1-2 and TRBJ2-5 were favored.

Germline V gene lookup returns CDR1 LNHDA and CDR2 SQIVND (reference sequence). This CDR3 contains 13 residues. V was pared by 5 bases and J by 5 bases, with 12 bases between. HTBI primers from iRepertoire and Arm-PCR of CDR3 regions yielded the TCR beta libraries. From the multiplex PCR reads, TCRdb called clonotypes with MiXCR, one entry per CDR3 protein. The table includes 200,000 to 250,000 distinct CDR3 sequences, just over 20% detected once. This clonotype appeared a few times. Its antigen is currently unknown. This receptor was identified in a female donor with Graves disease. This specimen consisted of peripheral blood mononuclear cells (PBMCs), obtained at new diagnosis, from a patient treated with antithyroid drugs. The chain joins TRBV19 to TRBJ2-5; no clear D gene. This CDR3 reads CASSSTRSETQYF. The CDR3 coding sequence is TGTGCCAGTAGTTCCACCAGGTCTGAGACCCAGTACTTC.